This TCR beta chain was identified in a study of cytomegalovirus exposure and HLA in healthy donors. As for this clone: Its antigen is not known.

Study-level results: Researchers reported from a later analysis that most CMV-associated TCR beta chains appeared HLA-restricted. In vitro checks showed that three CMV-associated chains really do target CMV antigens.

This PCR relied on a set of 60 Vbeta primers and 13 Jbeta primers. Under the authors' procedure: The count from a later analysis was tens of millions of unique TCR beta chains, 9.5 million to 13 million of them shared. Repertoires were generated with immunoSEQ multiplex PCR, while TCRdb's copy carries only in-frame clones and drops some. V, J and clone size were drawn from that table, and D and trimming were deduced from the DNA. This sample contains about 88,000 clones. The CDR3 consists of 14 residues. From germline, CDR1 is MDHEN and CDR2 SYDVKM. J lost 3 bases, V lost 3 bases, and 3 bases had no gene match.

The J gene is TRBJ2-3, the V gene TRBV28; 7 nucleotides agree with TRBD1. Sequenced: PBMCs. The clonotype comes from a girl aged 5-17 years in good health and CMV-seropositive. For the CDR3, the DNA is TGTGCCAGCAGTTTCCGGGACAGTACAGATACGCAGTATTTT. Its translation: CASSFRDSTDTQYF. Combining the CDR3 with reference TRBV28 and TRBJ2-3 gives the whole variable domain DVKVTQSSRYLVKRTGEKVFLECVQDMDHENMFWYRQDPGLGLRLIYFSYDVKMKEKGDIPEGYSVSREKKERFSLILESASTNQTSMYLCASSFRDSTDTQYFGPGTRLTVL.